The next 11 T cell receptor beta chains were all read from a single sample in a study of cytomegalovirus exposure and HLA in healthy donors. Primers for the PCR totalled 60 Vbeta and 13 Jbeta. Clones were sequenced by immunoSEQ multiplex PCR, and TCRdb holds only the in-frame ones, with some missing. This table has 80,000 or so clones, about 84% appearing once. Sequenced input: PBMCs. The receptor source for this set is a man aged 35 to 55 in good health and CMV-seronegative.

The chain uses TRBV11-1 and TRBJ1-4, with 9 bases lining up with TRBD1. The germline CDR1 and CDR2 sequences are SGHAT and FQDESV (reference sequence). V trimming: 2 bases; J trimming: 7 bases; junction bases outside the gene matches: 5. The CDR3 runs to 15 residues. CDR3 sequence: CASSLPGTGREKLFF. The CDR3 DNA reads TGTGCCAGCAGCTTACCGGGGACAGGGCGTGAAAAACTGTTTTTT.

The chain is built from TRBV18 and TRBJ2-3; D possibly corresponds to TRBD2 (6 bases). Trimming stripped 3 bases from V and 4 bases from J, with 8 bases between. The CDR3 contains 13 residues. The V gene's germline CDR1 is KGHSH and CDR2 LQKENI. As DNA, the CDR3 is TGTGCCAGCTCACCGACTAGTTCAGATACGCAGTATTTT. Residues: CASSPTSSDTQYF.

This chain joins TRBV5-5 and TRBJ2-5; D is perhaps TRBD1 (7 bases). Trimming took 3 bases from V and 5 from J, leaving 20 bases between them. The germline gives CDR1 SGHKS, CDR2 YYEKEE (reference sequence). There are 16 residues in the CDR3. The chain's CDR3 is CASSWDRRVGGETQYF. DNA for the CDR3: TGTGCCAGCAGCTGGGACAGAAGGGTTGGGGGGGAGACCCAGTACTTC.

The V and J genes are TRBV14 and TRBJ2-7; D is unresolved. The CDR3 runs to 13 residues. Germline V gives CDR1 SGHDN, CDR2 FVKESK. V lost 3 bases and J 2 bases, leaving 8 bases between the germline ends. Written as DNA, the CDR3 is TGTGCCAGCAGCCACCTAAACCCCTACGAGCAGTACTTC. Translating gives CASSHLNPYEQYF.

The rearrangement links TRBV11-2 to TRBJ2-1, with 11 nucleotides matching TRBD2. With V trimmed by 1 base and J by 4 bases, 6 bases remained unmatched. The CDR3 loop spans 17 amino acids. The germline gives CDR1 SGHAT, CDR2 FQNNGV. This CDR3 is CASSLVGSGGVYNEQFF. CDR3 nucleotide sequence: TGTGCCAGCAGCTTAGTAGGTAGCGGGGGGGTATACAATGAGCAGTTCTTC.

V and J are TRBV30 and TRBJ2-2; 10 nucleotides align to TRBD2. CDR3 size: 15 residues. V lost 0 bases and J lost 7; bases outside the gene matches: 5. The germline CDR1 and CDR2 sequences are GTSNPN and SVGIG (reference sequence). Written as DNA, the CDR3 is TGTGCCTGGAGTGTAGGTCGACTAGCGGGCGGGGAGCTGTTTTTT. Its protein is CAWSVGRLAGGELFF.

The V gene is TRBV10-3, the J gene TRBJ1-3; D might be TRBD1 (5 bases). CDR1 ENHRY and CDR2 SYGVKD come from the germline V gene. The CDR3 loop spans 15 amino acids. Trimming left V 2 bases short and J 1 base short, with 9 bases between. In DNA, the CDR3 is TGTGCCATCAGTGAGAGTGGGACTTCTGGAAACACCATATATTTT. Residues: CAISESGTSGNTIYF.

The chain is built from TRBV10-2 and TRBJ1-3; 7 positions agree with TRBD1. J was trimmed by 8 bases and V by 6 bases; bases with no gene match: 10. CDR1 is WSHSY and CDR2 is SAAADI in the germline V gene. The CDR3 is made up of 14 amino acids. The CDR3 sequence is CASRAGTEVHTIYF. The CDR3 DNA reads TGCGCCAGCAGGGCCGGGACAGAGGTGCACACCATATATTTT.

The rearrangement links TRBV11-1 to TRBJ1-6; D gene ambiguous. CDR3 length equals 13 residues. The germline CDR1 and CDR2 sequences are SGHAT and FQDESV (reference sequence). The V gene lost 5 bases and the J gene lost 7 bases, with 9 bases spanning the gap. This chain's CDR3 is CASSRLGNSPLHF. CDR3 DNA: TGTGCCAGCAGCCGCCTGGGCAATTCACCCCTCCACTTT.

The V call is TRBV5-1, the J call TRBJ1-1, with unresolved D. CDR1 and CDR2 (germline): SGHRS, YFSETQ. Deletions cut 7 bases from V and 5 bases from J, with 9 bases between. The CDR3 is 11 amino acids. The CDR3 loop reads CASGGETEAFF. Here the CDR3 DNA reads TGCGCCAGCGGAGGTGAGACTGAAGCTTTCTTT.

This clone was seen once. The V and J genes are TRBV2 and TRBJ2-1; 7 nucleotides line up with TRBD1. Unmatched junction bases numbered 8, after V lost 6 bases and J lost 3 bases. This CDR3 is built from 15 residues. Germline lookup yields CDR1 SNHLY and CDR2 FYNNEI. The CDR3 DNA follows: TGTGCCAGCAGCGGACAGGAAGGGATCTACAATGAGCAGTTCTTC. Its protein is CASSGQEGIYNEQFF. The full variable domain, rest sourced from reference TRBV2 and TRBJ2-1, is EPEVTQTPSHQVTQMGQEVILRCVPISNHLYFYWYRQILGQKVEFLVSFYNNEISEKSEIFDDQFSVERPDGSNFTLKIRSTKLEDSAMYFCASSGQEGIYNEQFFGPGTRLTVL.